The rows below give T cell receptor beta chains drawn from one sample of a study of vaccination effects on CD4 cells after COVID-19. Only in-frame clones appear in the TCRdb table, and some are missing; sequencing was by immunoSEQ multiplex PCR. The sample records about 72,000 clones, roughly three quarters being singletons. Antigens for these TCRs are unknown. The specimen comprised CD4+ T cells from PBMCs cultured without peptide, sampled before COVID-19 vaccination. The receptors derive from a human donor who received a COVID-19 vaccine. The CDR3 runs from the conserved cysteine through the conserved F or W. D genes are given only for firm matches. Size is stated for part of the rows, as once, few or many counts, or as a class when the clone is expanded.

few . TRBJ1-4 TRBV6-6 TGTGCCGCCGGGGGCGATGAAAAACTGTTTTTT CAAGGDEKLFF
. TRBD1 TRBJ1-2 TRBV7-9 TGTGCCAGCAGCCCAAGGGGAAGGGGGCCTCTCTATGGCTACACCTTC CASSPRGRGPLYGYTF
. . TRBJ1-4 TRBV30 TGTGCCTGGAGCGCAAATAGGGTGACAGGAAAAAATGAAAAACTGTTTTTT CAWSANRVTGKNEKLFF
. . TRBJ2-1 TRBV25-1 TGTGCCAGCAGTGTCAGGGACCACGCATACAATGAGCAGTTCTTC CASSVRDHAYNEQFF
few . TRBJ2-2 TRBV5-1 TGCGCCAGCAGCTTAGGGGTTACGACCGGGGAGCTGTTTTTT CASSLGVTTGELFF
. . TRBJ1-6 TRBV19 TGTGCCAGTAGTCGGACGGGTAATTCACCCCTCCACTTT CASSRTGNSPLHF
. TRBD2 TRBJ2-3 TRBV7-2 TGTGCCAGCAGCCCTCGTGGGCGGGGGGTAGGTACGCAGTATTTT CASSPRGRGVGTQYF
. . TRBJ2-2 TRBV7-8 TGTGCCAGCAGCTCGGCGACAGATATTAACACCGGGGAGCTGTTTTTT CASSSATDINTGELFF
. . TRBJ1-4 TRBV4-3 TGCGCCAGCAGCCAAGGGTTGGGGGCCAGTGAAAAACTGTTTTTT CASSQGLGASEKLFF
. . TRBJ1-3 TRBV4-1 TGCGCCAGCAGTCCTATTACCCTCCGACAGGACCCAAACTCTGGAAACACCATATATTTT CASSPITLRQDPNSGNTIYF
few . TRBJ2-2 TRBV5-6 TGTGCCAGCAGCTTCGAAATCGGGGGGAACACCGGGGAGCTGTTTTTT CASSFEIGGNTGELFF
few . TRBJ1-6 TRBV9 TGTGCCAGCAACTTAGACGGGAATTCACCCCTCCACTTT CASNLDGNSPLHF
. . TRBJ2-1 TRBV4-1 TGCGCCAGCAGCCAAAGAGTGGGCCTCGAAGGGAATGAGCAGTTCTTC CASSQRVGLEGNEQFF
. . TRBJ2-2 TRBV6-1 TGTGCCAGCAGTGAATGGACGGCCCTCCCAACCGGGGAGCTGTTTTTT CASSEWTALPTGELFF
. TRBD2 TRBJ2-5 TRBV6-2/TRBV6-3 TGTGCCAGCAGTTACGCGGGGGTGACCCAGTACTTC CASSYAGVTQYF
. . TRBJ2-3 TRBV7-2 TGTGCCAGCAGCTTGAGATCGGGCTTCCCCCTATGGCCAGATACGCAGTATTTT CASSLRSGFPLWPDTQYF
. TRBD1 TRBJ1-6 TRBV28 TGTGCCAGCAGGTCCCCGGGACAGGGGGTATCACCCCTCCACTTT CASRSPGQGVSPLHF
. . TRBJ2-3 TRBV6-4 TGTGCCAGCAGTGACTCCGGGGCCACAGATACGCAGTATTTT CASSDSGATDTQYF
. . TRBJ1-6 TRBV12-3/TRBV12-4 TGTGCCAGCAGTTTTCTCCGGTCACCCCTCCACTTT CASSFLRSPLHF
. . TRBJ2-1 TRBV7-2 TGTGCCAGCAGCCGGCTTGGGGAGCAGTTCTTC CASSRLGEQFF
. . TRBJ2-5 TRBV11-3 TGTGCCAGCAGCACCCGCCCGCTAGCCGGGGAGACCCAGTACTTC CASSTRPLAGETQYF
once TRBD2 TRBJ2-3 TRBV18 TGTGCCAGCTCACCATTGGCTAGCGGGGGAGGTAACGCAGATACGCAGTATTTT CASSPLASGGGNADTQYF
. . TRBJ1-2 TRBV12-3/TRBV12-4 TGTGCCAGCAGTTTAGCTGTAAATGGCTACACCTTC CASSLAVNGYTF
. . TRBJ2-1 TRBV5-4 TGTGCCAGCAGCTTGGATGGTGCGCAGCTCTACAATGAGCAGTTCTTC CASSLDGAQLYNEQFF
. . TRBJ1-1 TRBV18 TGTGCCAGCTCACCCCAGGTGTTACAGAAAATCATGAACACTGAAGCTTTCTTT CASSPQVLQKIMNTEAFF
. . TRBJ1-5 TRBV18 TGTGCCAGCTCACCTGGGCCAGGGGGCAATCAGCCCCAGCATTTT CASSPGPGGNQPQHF
. . TRBJ1-4 TRBV5-6 TGTGCCAGCAGCTTCGATAGCGGTGAAAAACTGTTTTTT CASSFDSGEKLFF
few TRBD1 TRBJ1-3 TRBV9 TGTGCCAGCAGCGCAACAGGGGGCTCTGGAAACACCATATATTTT CASSATGGSGNTIYF
. TRBD1 TRBJ2-6 TRBV5-1 TGCGCCAGCAGCTTGGGGCAGGGGGTTGTTGGGGCCAACGTCCTGACTTTC CASSLGQGVVGANVLTF
. . TRBJ2-1 TRBV6-2/TRBV6-3 TGTGCCAGCACCCCTGGCTCCTACAATGAGCAGTTCTTC CASTPGSYNEQFF
. TRBD2 TRBJ2-1 TRBV4-3 TGCGCCAGCAGCCAGGCAAGCGGGGGGGGCTCCTACAATGAGCAGTTCTTC CASSQASGGGSYNEQFF
. . TRBJ2-5 TRBV12-5 TGTGCTAGTGGTTTGGTTGGAGATGGGACCCCCACGGTGGAGACCCAGTACTTC CASGLVGDGTPTVETQYF
. . TRBJ2-1 TRBV11-3 TGTGCCAGCAGCCCCGGACCGGTCAGATACAATGAGCAGTTCTTC CASSPGPVRYNEQFF
. . TRBJ1-6 TRBV6-5 TGTGCCAGCAAAACAGGGTCGCTCTATAATTCACCCCTCCACTTT CASKTGSLYNSPLHF
. . TRBJ1-1 TRBV6-1 TGTGCCGTCCTGTACTTGACAGTTGCTTTCTTT CAVLYLTVAFF
few . TRBJ1-6 TRBV10-1 TGCGCCAGCAGTGAGTCGATCACTTCACCCCTCCACTTT CASSESITSPLHF
. . TRBJ1-5 TRBV19 TGTGCCAGTAGTATCCGTCAGGCGTCTAGCAATCAGCCCCAGCATTTT CASSIRQASSNQPQHF
. . TRBJ1-1 TRBV5-1 TGCGCCAGCAGCTTGGCAGGTTGGACTGAAGCTTTCTTT CASSLAGWTEAFF
. . TRBJ2-5 TRBV7-9 TGTGCCAGCAGAAAAGGAGACGAGGAGACCCAGTACTTC CASRKGDEETQYF
. TRBD2 TRBJ2-3 TRBV9 TGTGCCAGCAGCTCGTCCCCGGGGGGGCCAATGGTCGATACGCAGTATTTT CASSSSPGGPMVDTQYF
few . TRBJ1-6 TRBV3-1/TRBV3-2 TGTGCCAGCAGAGGCCCCAATTCACCCCTCCACTTT CASRGPNSPLHF
few . TRBJ1-5 TRBV28 TGTGCCAGCAGTAGATCTAACGCGGGTCAGCCCCAGCATTTT CASSRSNAGQPQHF
. . TRBJ2-2 TRBV6-5 TGTGCCAGCAGGCGGACGGATCTGAACACCGGGGAGCTGTTTTTT CASRRTDLNTGELFF
once TRBD1 TRBJ2-5 TRBV7-9 TGTGCCAGCAGCCCGGACAGGCCTGGGGAGACCCAGTACTTC CASSPDRPGETQYF
. . TRBJ1-5 TRBV5-1 TGCGCCAGCAGCTTGGCAGGGACTTTCCCCCAGCATTTT CASSLAGTFPQHF
. TRBD1 TRBJ2-5 TRBV6-5 TGTGCCAGCGGCGGACAGGGGTCGGAGACCCAGTACTTC CASGGQGSETQYF
. TRBD1 TRBJ1-1 TRBV19 TGTGCCAGTAGTACCCGGGGACAGGGGATTACTGAAGCTTTCTTT CASSTRGQGITEAFF
few . TRBJ1-1 TRBV2 TGTGCCTCACAGACTGACGGGACTGAAGCTTTCTTT CASQTDGTEAFF
. . TRBJ1-1 TRBV2 TGTGCCAGCAGGGTCCAGGGGAGTCCGTTCACTGAAGCTTTCTTT CASRVQGSPFTEAFF